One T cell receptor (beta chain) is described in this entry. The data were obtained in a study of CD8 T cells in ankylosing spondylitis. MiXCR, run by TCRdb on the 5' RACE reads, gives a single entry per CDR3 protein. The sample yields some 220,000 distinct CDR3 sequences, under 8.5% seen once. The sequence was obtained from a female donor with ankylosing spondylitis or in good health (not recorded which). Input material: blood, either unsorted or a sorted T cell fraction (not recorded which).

CDR3: CSAPPLAGVGGSEQFF. The CDR3 DNA follows: TGCAGTGCTCCCCCCCTAGCGGGAGTGGGAGGCAGCGAGCAGTTCTTC. The rearrangement joins TRBV20-1 to TRBJ2-1, with 10 positions matching TRBD2. This CDR3 region has 16 residues. Per germline, CDR1 DFQATT and CDR2 SNEGSKA (reference sequence). V lost 5 bases to trimming and J lost 10 bases; unmatched junction nucleotides: 17.